This record covers a single T cell receptor (beta chain). Antigen unknown. This record belongs to a study of a mutant IDH1 vaccine in newly diagnosed glioma. On the study more broadly: Following radiotherapy alone, or alongside temozolomide cycles, vaccination was started after an interval of 4-6 weeks. Week 35 held visit V12, while week 47 held visit V13.

V was cut by 2 bases and J by 4 bases, with 12 bases left in between. CDR3 length: 14 residues. Germline V gene data show CDR1 as GTSNPN and CDR2 as SVGIG (reference sequence). Study observations and caveats: A vaccine-induced immune response developed in 90% to 95% of the patients.

The time point is: week 47, end of study. With topical imiquimod, each dose of the vaccine consisted of 300 ug of mutant IDH1 20-mer peptide. Each astrocytoma in the donors was new, WHO grade 3 or 4, IDH1-mutant and ATRX-lost. TCRdb keeps only in-frame clones here, not all; method: immunoSEQ multiplex PCR. Here the sample spans about 94,000 clones, around nine tenths being singletons. Sequences were derived from PBMCs, sampled from a glioma patient whose treatment included an IDH1 peptide vaccine. This clonotype originated in a woman in her 50s with glioma. The chain couples TRBV30 to TRBJ1-5; D is unresolved. In DNA, the CDR3 is TGTGCCTGGAGTCCGGGGATCGGGAATCAGCCCCAGCATTTT. This encodes CAWSPGIGNQPQHF.